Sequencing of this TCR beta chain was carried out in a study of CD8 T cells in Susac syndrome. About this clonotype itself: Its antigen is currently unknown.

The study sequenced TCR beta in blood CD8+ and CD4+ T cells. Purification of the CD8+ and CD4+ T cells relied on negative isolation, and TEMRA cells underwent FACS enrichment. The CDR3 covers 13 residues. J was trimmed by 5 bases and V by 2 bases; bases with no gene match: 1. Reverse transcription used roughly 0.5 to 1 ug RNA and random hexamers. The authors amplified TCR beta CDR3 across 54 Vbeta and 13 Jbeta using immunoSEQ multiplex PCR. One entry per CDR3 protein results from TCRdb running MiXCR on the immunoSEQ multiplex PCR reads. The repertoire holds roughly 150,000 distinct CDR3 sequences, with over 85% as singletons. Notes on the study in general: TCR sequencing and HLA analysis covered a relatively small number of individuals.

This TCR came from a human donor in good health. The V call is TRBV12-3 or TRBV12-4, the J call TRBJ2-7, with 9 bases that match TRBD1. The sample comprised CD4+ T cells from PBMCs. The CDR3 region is CASSLTGGDEQYF. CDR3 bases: TGTGCCAGCAGTTTAACAGGGGGCGACGAGCAGTACTTC.